This T cell receptor beta chain was retrieved from a study of tumor-infiltrating lymphocytes in primary liver carcinoma. Study-level results: Relative to tumor region pairs, the tumor-adjacent and tumor-blood pairs showed overlap that was lower.

Each 20-30 mg portion of unsorted bulk tissue served as the source for co-extraction of RNA and DNA. Details on this clonotype: Its antigen is unidentified. At one boundary the junction diverges from the germline segment, which might be a read error.

From 500 ng total RNA, TCR beta cDNA was generated with a primer in the constant region. Library construction for TCR beta comprised three nested multiplex PCR rounds performed with slightly modified ARM-PCR. One entry per CDR3 protein, called by TCRdb with MiXCR from the multiplex PCR reads. The sample consists of fewer than 70,000 distinct CDR3 sequences, about two thirds of them appearing once. Material for sequencing was liver tumor tissue from sampling region 2. The subset: tumor region T2, inferior pole. The receptor comes from a man in his forties with primary liver carcinoma and hepatitis B virus infection.

CDR3 sequence (DNA): TGCAGCGTTGCACTGGGCGTGGAGACCCTGTACTTC. Its protein product is CSVALGVETLYF. The rearrangement uses TRBV29-1 and TRBJ2-5; D not resolved. Germline values: CDR1 SQVTM, CDR2 ANQGSEA. This CDR3 comprises 12 residues.